Below, 21 T cell receptor beta chains from the same sample are listed, as sequenced in a study of blood T cell repertoires in COVID-19 (TCRdb year 2020). Library creation used the immunoSEQ multiplex PCR assay. TCRdb obtained this table from immuneACCESS and retained in-frame rearrangements with V and J assigned. These tables miss some clones; where compared with another copy, unresolved V genes account for less than half of the shortfall, and the remainder is unexplained. This sample holds some 280,000 clones; approximately 91% were observed only once. 0.85% to 1% of the sample lies in the top ten. Sequencing was performed on peripheral blood. The receptors were sampled from a woman in her thirties or forties who had recovered from COVID-19.

The chain uses TRBV7-9 and TRBJ1-2; TRBD1 matches 7 bases. Germline V gene lookup returns CDR1 SEHNR and CDR2 FQNEAQ (reference sequence). V gave up 4 bases and J gave up 8 bases; unmatched junction bases: 10. The CDR3 covers 14 residues. CDR3 DNA: TGTGCCAGCAGCTACTTTCAGGGGGACTCGGGCTACACCTTC. This sequence encodes CASSYFQGDSGYTF.

This clone was seen only once. The J gene is TRBJ2-7, the V gene TRBV24-1; tentatively, D is TRBD1 (5 bases). Germline V gene lookup returns CDR1 KGHDR and CDR2 SFDVKD. Trimming took 3 bases from V and 3 from J, leaving 5 bases between them. The CDR3 totals 12 residues. The CDR3 here is CATSDQGYEQYF. CDR3 nucleotides: TGTGCCACCAGTGATCAGGGCTACGAGCAGTACTTC.

The chain employs TRBV5-1 and TRBJ2-3, with 11 bases lining up with TRBD2. J gave up 3 bases and V 4 bases, and 4 bases lay outside the gene matches. CDR1 is SGHRS and CDR2 is YFSETQ in the germline V gene. The CDR3 runs to 15 residues. DNA for the CDR3: TGCGCCAGCAGCGTTATAGCGGGAGGGACAGATACGCAGTATTTT. Translating it yields CASSVIAGGTDTQYF.

This clone was seen a few times. The chain recombines TRBV10-3 with TRBJ2-2; D remains ambiguous. The V gene's germline CDR1 is ENHRY and CDR2 SYGVKD. The CDR3 length is 15 residues. The V gene lost 3 bases and the J gene lost 3 bases, with 11 bases spanning the gap. In nucleotides, the CDR3 is TGTGCCATCAGTGAATCTCCCCCTGACACCGGGGAGCTGTTTTTT. Translation: CAISESPPDTGELFF.

The CDR3 DNA follows: TGCGCCAGCAGCTTGACAGGAACCTCTGGAAACACCATATATTTT. Protein: CASSLTGTSGNTIYF. The V gene is TRBV5-1, the J gene TRBJ1-3, with a weak D call TRBD1 (5 bases). The germline gives CDR1 SGHRS, CDR2 YFSETQ. The CDR3 sequence is 15 residues long. Between the trimmed V and J ends, which lost 1 base and 0 bases, there was a span of 8 bases.

The chain has TRBV13 and TRBJ2-1; D perhaps matches TRBD2 (6 bases). CDR1 is PRHDT and CDR2 is FYEKMQ in the germline V gene (reference sequence). The V end was cut by 2 bases, the J end by 5 bases, with 10 bases between. The CDR3 is 14 amino acids. The CDR3 sequence is CASSLPSENNEQFF. CDR3 bases: TGTGCCAGCAGCTTACCTAGCGAGAACAATGAGCAGTTCTTC.

This chain connects TRBV18 to TRBJ2-5; D perhaps matches TRBD2 (5 bases). With 3 bases removed from V and 2 bases from J, the gap between germline ends came to 7 bases. Germline V gives CDR1 KGHSH, CDR2 LQKENI. CDR3 size: 13 residues. The CDR3 nucleotides are TGTGCCAGCTCACCGGGCGGGCAAGAGACCCAGTACTTC. As protein: CASSPGGQETQYF. The whole variable domain, remainder taken from reference TRBV18 and TRBJ2-5, is NAGVMQNPRHLVRRRGQEARLRCSPMKGHSHVYWYRQLPEEGLKFMVYLQKENIIDESGMPKERFSAEFPKEGPSILRIQQVVRGDSAAYFCASSPGGQETQYFGPGTRLLVL.

V and J are TRBV30 and TRBJ1-5; D perhaps matches TRBD1 (5 bases). This CDR3 region has 13 residues. The germline gives CDR1 GTSNPN, CDR2 SVGIG (reference sequence). The ends were cut back, 1 base at V and 5 bases at J, with 9 bases in the middle. CDR3 residues: CAWSGGRDQPQHF. The CDR3 DNA is TGTGCCTGGAGTGGGGGCAGGGATCAGCCCCAGCATTTT.

This clone was picked up one time. The chain uses TRBV2 and TRBJ2-3, with 9 bases lining up with TRBD1. The CDR3 covers 15 residues. Germline assignment: CDR1 SNHLY and CDR2 FYNNEI. Trimming removed 2 bases from V and 4 bases from J; junction bases left unmatched: 4. CDR3 residues: CASSETGGWPDTQYF. Written as DNA, the CDR3 is TGTGCCAGCAGTGAAACAGGGGGCTGGCCAGATACGCAGTATTTT. Filled out from reference TRBV2 and TRBJ2-3, the complete variable domain reads EPEVTQTPSHQVTQMGQEVILRCVPISNHLYFYWYRQILGQKVEFLVSFYNNEISEKSEIFDDQFSVERPDGSNFTLKIRSTKLEDSAMYFCASSETGGWPDTQYFGPGTRLTVL.

The rearrangement links TRBV2 to TRBJ2-3, with D perhaps matching TRBD2 (6 bases). The V gene's germline CDR1 is SNHLY and CDR2 FYNNEI. The CDR3 has 13 amino acids. V dropped 9 bases and J dropped 7 bases, with 17 bases sitting between them. The CDR3 protein is CASGARGTHTQYF. CDR3 nucleotide sequence: TGTGCCAGTGGGGCGCGGGGAACCCATACGCAGTATTTT.

The chain carries TRBV5-1 and TRBJ2-7; D is perhaps TRBD1 (6 bases). Germline CDR1 and CDR2: SGHRS and YFSETQ. This CDR3 contains 15 residues. Trimming left V 0 bases short and J 3 bases short, with 13 bases between. DNA of the CDR3: TGCGCCAGCAGCTTGGCAGGGGACACTCGCTACGAGCAGTACTTC. Translation: CASSLAGDTRYEQYF.

The rearrangement uses TRBV5-1 and TRBJ2-7; 8 positions agree with TRBD1. The V and J ends lost 1 base and 0 bases, in that order; junction bases with no gene match: 3. Germline V gene data show CDR1 as SGHRS and CDR2 as YFSETQ. The CDR3 is 15 amino acids. The CDR3 spells CASSLYGQGSYEQYF. CDR3 DNA: TGCGCCAGCAGCTTGTATGGACAGGGCTCCTACGAGCAGTACTTC.

The CDR3 DNA reads TGTGCCAGCAGCTCTGGGGGGGGCAACGCGGGAGTGAAAGATACGCAGTATTTT. Its translation: CASSSGGGNAGVKDTQYF. The genes are TRBV11-2 and TRBJ2-3; D may be TRBD2 (7 bases). The CDR3 runs to 18 residues. V lost 4 bases to trimming and J lost 5 bases, with 25 bases between them. Germline loops: CDR1 SGHAT, CDR2 FQNNGV.

The chain has TRBV29-1 and TRBJ2-5; tentative D call: TRBD2 (6 bases). V lost 3 bases and J lost 2, with 16 bases in between. Germline CDR1 SQVTM, CDR2 ANQGSEA. The CDR3 totals 15 residues. CDR3: CSVDAAPGGQETQYF. The CDR3 region has the DNA TGCAGCGTTGACGCGGCCCCCGGGGGTCAAGAGACCCAGTACTTC.

The V gene is TRBV3-1 (or the pseudogene TRBV3-2), the J gene TRBJ2-1, with 9 bases that match TRBD1. Germline-derived CDR1 and CDR2 are LGHDT and YNNKEL (reference sequence). This CDR3 is built from 15 residues. V was pared by 3 bases and J by 7 bases, with 7 bases of the junction left unmatched. CDR3 protein: CASSQGQGRVNEQFF. CDR3 bases: TGTGCCAGCAGCCAGGGACAGGGTAGGGTAAATGAGCAGTTCTTC.

V and J are TRBV5-1 and TRBJ1-4, with 7 bases matching TRBD1. Germline assignment: CDR1 SGHRS and CDR2 YFSETQ. CDR3 length equals 18 residues. V dropped 0 bases and J dropped 7; count of bases not matched to a gene: 15. The CDR3 bases are TGCGCCAGCAGCTTGGCTCGAATTACAGGGGATCGAGGTGAAAAACTGTTTTTT. Translated: CASSLARITGDRGEKLFF.

This chain links TRBV28 with TRBJ1-2; TRBD1 matches at 7 bases. Germline V CDR1 and CDR2: MDHEN, SYDVKM. J lost 4 bases, V lost 7 bases, and 9 bases had no gene match. The CDR3 consists of 14 residues. The CDR3 DNA reads as TGTGCCAGCACCTCGGGACAGCACTCCTATGGCTACACCTTC. It is translated as CASTSGQHSYGYTF.

The genes are TRBV30 and TRBJ1-5; D gene unclear. Germline values: CDR1 GTSNPN, CDR2 SVGIG (reference sequence). The CDR3 totals 13 residues. Between the trimmed V and J ends, which lost 1 base and 8 bases, there was a span of 12 bases. The CDR3 sequence: CAWSALPGEPQHF. DNA for the CDR3: TGTGCCTGGAGTGCACTCCCCGGGGAGCCCCAGCATTTT.

The chain uses TRBV5-1 and TRBJ2-1; 14 bases are a match to TRBD2. This CDR3 comprises 15 residues. Per germline, CDR1 SGHRS and CDR2 YFSETQ. Germline trimming cut 5 bases from V and 7 bases from J; bases unmatched to any gene: 5. The CDR3 DNA sequence: TGCGCCAGCAGGAGGGGACTAGCGGGAGCTAATGAGCAGTTCTTC. It specifies CASRRGLAGANEQFF.

The chain links TRBV15 to TRBJ2-2, with D possibly being TRBD1 (5 bases). Germline values: CDR1 LNHNV, CDR2 YYDKDF (reference sequence). V shed 5 bases and J shed 1 base, with 14 bases lying between them. The CDR3 is made up of 16 amino acids. DNA of the CDR3: TGTGCCACCAGCCCTTCGACAGCCGAGAACACCGGGGAGCTGTTTTTT. It encodes CATSPSTAENTGELFF. The variable domain in full, completed from reference TRBV15 and TRBJ2-2, reads DAMVIQNPRYQVTQFGKPVTLSCSQTLNHNVMYWYQQKSSQAPKLLFHYYDKDFNNEADTPDNFQSRRPNTSFCFLDIRSPGLGDTAMYLCATSPSTAENTGELFFGEGSRLTVL.

CDR3 in DNA: TGCGCCAGCAGCTTGGGGGGACAGGGCACAGATACGCAGTATTTT. As protein: CASSLGGQGTDTQYF. The chain has TRBV5-1 and TRBJ2-3, with TRBD1 matching 8 bases. V dropped 0 bases and J dropped 1; count of bases not matched to a gene: 1. In germline, CDR1 is SGHRS, CDR2 YFSETQ. The CDR3 totals 15 residues.